This TCR beta chain was captured by sequencing in a study of identical twins. Overall study results and limits: Beta out-of-frame twin sharing showed a weaker excess. It was cross-sectional statistical analysis, not following the same donors, that the conclusions relied on. The models systematically underestimated how much out-of-frame TCR alpha was shared in monozygotic twins.

The table lists this clonotype with a few counts. Its antigen remains unknown. MiXCR, run by TCRdb on the 5' RACE reads, gives a single entry per CDR3 protein. The sample yields 450,000 to 600,000 distinct CDR3 sequences, about a fifth seen once. These data also featured in a second study, about yellow fever vaccine responses in identical twins.

This TCR was sampled from a woman aged 18-29 years in good health. The sample taken for sequencing was CD4+ T cells sorted from blood.

The CDR3 DNA reads as TGTGCCAGCAGGAAGCGGGGGTCTAGCACAGATACGCAGTATTTT. Residues: CASRKRGSSTDTQYF. This chain joins TRBV12-3 or TRBV12-4 and TRBJ2-3, with 8 bases that match TRBD2. The CDR3 consists of 15 residues. V dropped 6 bases and J dropped 0; count of bases not matched to a gene: 5.